This entry describes one T cell receptor (beta chain). What it binds is not known. TCR beta libraries used about 1.9 micrograms of genomic DNA from cryopreserved PBMCs. Sequencing used immunoSEQ multiplex PCR; TCRdb keeps in-frame clones, though not all of them. The sample lists approximately 170,000 clones, roughly 88% occurring once. Per the germline V gene, CDR1 is SQVTM and CDR2 is ANQGSEA. CDR3 size: 14 residues. Trimming cost V 6 bases and J 6 bases; bases outside gene matches: 11. This record belongs to a study of cytotoxic CD8 clonotypes in ibrutinib-treated CLL. Study observations and caveats: Clonality rose at ibrutinib response and fell back toward baseline at progression.

The rearrangement joins TRBV29-1 to TRBJ2-7; 10 bases are a match to TRBD2. This receptor was obtained from a human donor with chronic lymphocytic leukemia. The material was PBMCs, obtained at disease progression, from a patient treated with ibrutinib. CDR3 DNA sequence: TGCAGCGTAGCAGGGCCTAGCGGGAGTCTCGAGCAGTACTTC. This encodes CSVAGPSGSLEQYF.